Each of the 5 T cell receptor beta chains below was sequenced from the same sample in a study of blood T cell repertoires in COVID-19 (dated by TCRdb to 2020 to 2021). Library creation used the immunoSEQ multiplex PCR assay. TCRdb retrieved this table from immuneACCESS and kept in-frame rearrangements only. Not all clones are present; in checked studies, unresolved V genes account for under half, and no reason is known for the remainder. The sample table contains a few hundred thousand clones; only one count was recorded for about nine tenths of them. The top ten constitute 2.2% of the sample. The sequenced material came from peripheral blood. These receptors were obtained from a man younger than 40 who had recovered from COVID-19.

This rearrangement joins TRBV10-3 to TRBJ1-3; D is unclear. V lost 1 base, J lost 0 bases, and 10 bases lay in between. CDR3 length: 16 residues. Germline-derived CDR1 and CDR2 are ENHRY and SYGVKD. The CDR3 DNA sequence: TGTGCCATCAGTGAGTTGAGAGATAACTCTGGAAACACCATATATTTT. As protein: CAISELRDNSGNTIYF.

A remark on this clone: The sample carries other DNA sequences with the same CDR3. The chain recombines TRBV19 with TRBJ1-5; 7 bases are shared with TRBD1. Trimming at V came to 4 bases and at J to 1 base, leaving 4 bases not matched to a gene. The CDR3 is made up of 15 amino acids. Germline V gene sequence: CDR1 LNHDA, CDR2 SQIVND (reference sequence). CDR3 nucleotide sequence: TGTGCCAGTAGTAGAGACAGGGAAAGCAATCAGCCCCAGCATTTT. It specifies CASSRDRESNQPQHF.

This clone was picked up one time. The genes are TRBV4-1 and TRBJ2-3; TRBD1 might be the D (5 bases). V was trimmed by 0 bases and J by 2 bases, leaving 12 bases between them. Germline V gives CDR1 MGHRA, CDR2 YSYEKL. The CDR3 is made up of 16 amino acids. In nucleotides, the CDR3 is TGCGCCAGCAGCCAAGATCAGGGTTCGGTCACAGATACGCAGTATTTT. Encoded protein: CASSQDQGSVTDTQYF.

Here the CDR3 reads CASSAGTGTNYGYTF. In nucleotides, the CDR3 is TGTGCCAGCAGCGCCGGGACAGGGACCAACTATGGCTACACCTTC. This chain connects TRBV9 to TRBJ1-2; the match to TRBD1 covers 9 bases. CDR3 length: 15 amino acids. CDR1 and CDR2 from the germline V gene are SGDLS and YYNGEE. V lost 3 bases, J lost 2 bases, and 5 bases stayed unmatched.

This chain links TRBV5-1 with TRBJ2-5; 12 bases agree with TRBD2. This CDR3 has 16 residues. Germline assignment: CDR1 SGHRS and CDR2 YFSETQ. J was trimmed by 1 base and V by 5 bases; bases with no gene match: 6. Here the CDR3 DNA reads TGCGCCAGCAGTCCTTGGACTAGCGGGGTCCAAGAGACCCAGTACTTC. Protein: CASSPWTSGVQETQYF.